The rows below give T cell receptor beta chains drawn from one sample of a study of T cells after yellow fever vaccination. TCRdb passed the 5' RACE reads through MiXCR, listing each CDR3 protein once. Of 240,000 or so distinct CDR3 sequences listed, 6.9% were seen once; the top ten hold more than 0.8%. The sample here was CD4+ T cells sorted from PBMCs, taken 15 days after the yellow fever booster vaccination. The receptors shown here come from a man aged 30 to 45 who received the YFV17D yellow fever vaccine. Each CDR3 is given with its conserved first and last residue. Each record gives: CDR3 protein, CDR3 DNA, V gene, J gene, CDR3 length, D gene, clone size. A D gene is named only where the DNA matches it firmly. Clone size is stated in some rows and not others, as once, few, many or a class when expanded.

CDR3: CASSKQAGGGTGELFF
DNA: TGTGCCAGCAGCAAGCAGGCGGGAGGAGGGACCGGGGAGCTGTTTTTT
V: TRBV5-4
J: TRBJ2-2
length: 16
D: TRBD2
size: many

CDR3: CASSSGNLEQFF
DNA: TGTGCCAGCAGTTCCGGGAACCTTGAGCAGTTCTTC
V: TRBV12-3/TRBV12-4
J: TRBJ2-1
length: 12
D: -
size: few

CDR3: CASSLAVGRVDSGYTF
DNA: TGTGCCAGCAGCTTAGCGGTGGGGAGGGTAGACAGTGGCTACACCTTC
V: TRBV7-2
J: TRBJ1-2
length: 16
D: -
size: few

CDR3: CASSSPGQGVYGYTF
DNA: TGTGCCAGCAGTTCCCCGGGCCAGGGGGTCTATGGCTACACCTTC
V: TRBV6-5
J: TRBJ1-2
length: 15
D: TRBD1
size: few

CDR3: CASTQGGGQGSNNEQFF
DNA: TGTGCCAGCACCCAAGGCGGCGGGCAGGGTTCGAACAATGAGCAGTTCTTC
V: TRBV5-4
J: TRBJ2-1
length: 17
D: -
size: -

CDR3: CASSLGSSGSYNEQFF
DNA: TGCGCCAGCAGCTTGGGGTCTAGCGGGAGCTACAATGAGCAGTTCTTC
V: TRBV5-1
J: TRBJ2-1
length: 16
D: TRBD2
size: few

CDR3: CASSLGLAGGNEQFF
DNA: TGTGCCAGCAGTCTGGGACTAGCGGGAGGCAATGAGCAGTTCTTC
V: TRBV28
J: TRBJ2-1
length: 15
D: TRBD2
size: many

CDR3: CSACRDSGWDEQFF
DNA: TGCAGTGCTTGCCGGGACTCCGGTTGGGATGAGCAGTTCTTC
V: TRBV20-1
J: TRBJ2-1
length: 14
D: -
size: few

CDR3: CASSSSGTGVSYEQYF
DNA: TGTGCCAGCAGTTCATCCGGGACAGGGGTCTCCTACGAGCAGTACTTC
V: TRBV27
J: TRBJ2-7
length: 16
D: TRBD1
size: few

CDR3: CASSFSGQPTGELFF
DNA: TGTGCCAGCAGCTTTTCGGGACAACCGACCGGGGAGCTGTTTTTT
V: TRBV5-5
J: TRBJ2-2
length: 15
D: -
size: many

CDR3: CASSEKRNSGNTIYF
DNA: TGTGCCAGCAGCGAAAAACGGAACTCTGGAAACACCATATATTTT
V: TRBV9
J: TRBJ1-3
length: 15
D: -
size: -

CDR3: CASSPPLAGSYNEQFF
DNA: TGCGCCAGCAGCCCCCCTCTAGCGGGGTCCTACAATGAGCAGTTCTTC
V: TRBV5-1
J: TRBJ2-1
length: 16
D: TRBD2
size: few

CDR3: CASSQESGRTQETQCF
DNA: TGTGCCAGCAGCCAAGAATCGGGGCGAACCCAAGAGACCCAGTGCTTC
V: TRBV4-2
J: TRBJ2-5
length: 16
D: -
size: -

CDR3: CASSTTSGSATDTQYF
DNA: TGCGCCAGCAGCACGACTAGCGGGTCAGCTACAGATACGCAGTATTTT
V: TRBV5-1
J: TRBJ2-3
length: 16
D: TRBD2
size: -